The present T cell receptor beta chain was sequenced within a study of blood T cell repertoires in COVID-19. The overall study: PBMCs, B-cell-depleted T cells, or T cells provided the cDNA or gDNA that made up the material.

Original analysis: The authors estimated nucleated cell counts from reference gene primer amplification. Profiling relied on immunoSEQ multiplex PCR, and the TCRdb table lists in-frame clones only, not all of them. Clone size and the V and J calls come from that table; the DNA yielded D and trimming. The data contain some 290,000 clones, about 90% of them singletons. Each recovered donor of Cohort 3 presented with two negative PCRs, clearance, or symptom resolution. This CDR3 has 14 residues. Between the trimmed V and J ends, which lost 8 bases and 1 base, there was a span of 14 bases. Looked up from germline, CDR1 is SGHAT and CDR2 is FQNNGV.

The J gene is TRBJ1-1, the V gene TRBV11-2; perhaps TRBD1 as D (6 bases). The specimen sequenced was PBMCs or T cells enriched from blood (not recorded which). This clonotype originated in a woman aged 25-40 years who had recovered from COVID-19. The CDR3 DNA reads TGTGCCAGCGTTCAGGGGTTGGCGAACACTGAAGCTTTCTTT. As protein: CASVQGLANTEAFF.